This section outlines one T cell receptor beta chain sequence together with its context. What it binds is unknown. The data were produced by immunoSEQ multiplex PCR, yet TCRdb's version contains in-frame clones alone and is incomplete. The data hold 150,000 to 200,000 clones, with approximately 91% observed a single time. The source of the sample is a study of lymphopenia after photon versus proton radiotherapy. Study conclusions and caveats: Post-nadir diversity loss with photons came from oligoclonal expansion, particularly CD8+ Temra cells.

Germline V lookup: CDR1 SEHNR, CDR2 FQNEAQ (reference sequence). The V end lost 5 bases, the J end lost 8 bases, and 15 bases lay between the germline ends. The CDR3 is 14 amino acids. The clonotype originates from a middle-aged man with gastric cancer. The sample in question was peripheral blood, obtained from a patient treated with photon-based radiotherapy. This chain joins TRBV7-9 and TRBJ1-4; a weak D match, TRBD1 (5 bases). The CDR3: CASSPDTQREKLFF. As DNA, the CDR3 is TGTGCCAGCAGCCCGGACACCCAGAGGGAAAAACTGTTTTTT.